These 24 T cell receptor beta chains were sequenced from one sample in a study of siplizumab effects on memory and regulatory T cells. An approximately 6-day coculture at 37°C was performed with the mixed lymphocyte reaction cells. Their antigen targets remain unknown. Sequenced by immunoSEQ multiplex PCR; TCRdb stores in-frame clones only, minus some. Altogether some 15,000 clones are present, 40% to 55% being singletons, with the ten largest covering about 8.3%. Input material: CFSE-low (dividing) CD4+ T cells sorted from an allogeneic mixed lymphocyte reaction. The receptors shown here come from a human donor in good health; the cells came from an allogeneic mixed lymphocyte reaction. Some clones in this sample may be carry-over from other donors' samples.

The V gene is TRBV10-1, the J gene TRBJ2-1, with 11 bases lining up with TRBD2. The CDR3 runs 20 residues. CDR1 is WNHNN and CDR2 is SYGVQD in the germline V gene (reference sequence). After removal of 2 bases from V and 0 bases from J, the junction contained 12 bases not matched to a gene. CDR3 nucleotides: TGCGCCAGCAGTGAGCACCCGGGGGGTAGCGGGAGGGCCTCCTACAATGAGCAGTTCTTC. Amino acid sequence: CASSEHPGGSGRASYNEQFF.

This clone showed up just once. The chain combines TRBV19 with TRBJ2-3; D call uncertain. Germline V gene lookup returns CDR1 LNHDA and CDR2 SQIVND (reference sequence). Trimming stripped 5 bases from V and 2 bases from J, with 14 bases between. The CDR3 is made up of 15 amino acids. DNA of the CDR3: TGTGCCAGTAGTGTGGCTAGGACCTTCACAGATACGCAGTATTTT. It specifies CASSVARTFTDTQYF. The variable domain in full, completed from reference TRBV19 and TRBJ2-3, reads DGGITQSPKYLFRKEGQNVTLSCEQNLNHDAMYWYRQDPGQGLRLIYYSQIVNDFQKGDIAEGYSVSREKKESFPLTVTSAQKNPTAFYLCASSVARTFTDTQYFGPGTRLTVL.

By sample fraction, this clone is medium-sized. J is TRBJ2-5 and V is TRBV29-1, with D perhaps matching TRBD1 or TRBD2 (5 bases each). The germline gives CDR1 SQVTM, CDR2 ANQGSEA. The CDR3 consists of 15 residues. V was pared by 6 bases and J by 1 base, with 18 bases between. CDR3 coding DNA: TGCAGCGTCCGGGGACCCAGGTTAGGCCAAGAGACCCAGTACTTC. Its protein is CSVRGPRLGQETQYF.

This chain uses TRBV2 with TRBJ1-5; D not certain. Trimming left V 6 bases short and J 6 bases short, with 18 bases between. Germline loops: CDR1 SNHLY, CDR2 FYNNEI. This CDR3 region has 15 residues. CDR3: CASSESGGRGQPQHF. The CDR3, as DNA: TGTGCCAGCAGCGAGTCTGGAGGTAGAGGTCAGCCCCAGCATTTT.

The chain joins TRBV6-6 to TRBJ2-3; D is perhaps TRBD2 (5 bases). Germline CDR1 MNHNY, CDR2 SVGAGI (reference sequence). V gave up 4 bases and J gave up 1 base, with 12 bases separating them. The CDR3 has 15 residues. The CDR3 loop reads CASSSLGSGTDTQYF. In DNA, the CDR3 is TGTGCCAGCAGTTCCCTGGGTAGCGGCACAGATACGCAGTATTTT.

The sample holds a few counts of this clone. The rearrangement joins TRBV7-3 to TRBJ2-6; TRBD2 is a possible D gene (6 bases). From germline, CDR1 is SGHTA and CDR2 FQGTGA. CDR3 length: 15 residues. V lost 2 bases and J lost 4, with 9 bases in between. The CDR3 sequence: CASSLFGGGANVLTF. The CDR3 DNA sequence: TGTGCCAGCAGCTTATTCGGGGGAGGGGCCAACGTCCTGACTTTC.

V and J are TRBV18 and TRBJ1-1; 8 nucleotides line up with TRBD1. There are 15 residues in the CDR3. From germline, CDR1 is KGHSH and CDR2 LQKENI. V shed 2 bases, J shed 1 base, and the junction held 3 bases outside the gene matches. CDR3 in amino acids: CASSPEGQANTEAFF. The CDR3 nucleotides read TGTGCCAGCTCACCAGAGGGACAGGCGAACACTGAAGCTTTCTTT.

This clone has only a few counts. The chain is built from TRBV27 and TRBJ2-3; D is uncertain. This CDR3 is 14 amino acids long. V shed 5 bases and J shed 0 bases, with 9 bases lying between them. Germline values: CDR1 MNHEY, CDR2 SMNVEV (reference sequence). CDR3 in amino acids: CASSIQTSTDTQYF. The DNA for the CDR3 is TGTGCCAGCAGTATCCAAACTAGCACAGATACGCAGTATTTT.

This sequence joins TRBV10-3 and TRBJ2-3; D tentatively fits TRBD1 or TRBD2 (5 bases each). This CDR3 has 16 residues. Germline V gives CDR1 ENHRY, CDR2 SYGVKD. Trimming left V 3 bases short and J 1 base short, with 14 bases between. For the CDR3, the DNA is TGTGCCATCAGTGATTTCTCGAGGGGAGGCACAGATACGCAGTATTTT. Its translation: CAISDFSRGGTDTQYF.

This clone occurred a few times. The chain joins TRBV9 to TRBJ1-1; D unclear. This CDR3 comprises 15 residues. Germline V lookup: CDR1 SGDLS, CDR2 YYNGEE. Trimming removed 0 bases from V and 1 base from J, with 10 bases in between. CDR3 loop: CASSVDGGQNTEAFF. DNA of the CDR3: TGTGCCAGCAGCGTAGACGGCGGGCAGAACACTGAAGCTTTCTTT.

J is TRBJ2-5 and V is TRBV19, with a possible D match to TRBD2 (6 bases). Trimming removed 5 bases from V and 5 bases from J, with 9 bases in between. CDR3 length equals 12 residues. CDR1 and CDR2 from the germline V gene are LNHDA and SQIVND (reference sequence). The CDR3 is CASSAGRETQYF. Here the CDR3 DNA reads TGTGCCAGTAGTGCGGGACGGGAGACCCAGTACTTC.

V is TRBV11-3 and J is TRBJ2-3; the match to TRBD2 covers 10 bases. The CDR3 sequence is 15 residues long. Germline-derived CDR1 and CDR2 are SGHNT and YENEEA. V lost 3 bases, J lost 6 bases, and 6 bases stayed unmatched. The CDR3 DNA reads as TGTGCCAGCAGCTTGAGCGGGAGGGCCGCCGATACGCAGTATTTT. This sequence encodes CASSLSGRAADTQYF.

This clone has a handful of counts. The chain has TRBV18 and TRBJ2-1; D may match TRBD1 or TRBD2 (5 bases each). Germline V lookup: CDR1 KGHSH, CDR2 LQKENI. V was clipped by 2 bases and J by 6 bases, with 5 bases between them. The CDR3 extends over 12 amino acids. The CDR3 spells CASSPGGNEQFF. CDR3 DNA: TGTGCCAGCTCACCAGGGGGCAATGAGCAGTTCTTC.

This clone was seen a few times. This chain joins TRBV19 and TRBJ2-7; TRBD2 aligns across 8 bases. Germline V gives CDR1 LNHDA, CDR2 SQIVND (reference sequence). CDR3 length: 16 residues. The V segment lost 4 bases and the J segment 7 bases; nucleotides outside the gene matches: 15. The CDR3 loop reads CASSTPWGLGLEEQYF. The CDR3, as DNA: TGTGCCAGTAGTACCCCCTGGGGACTAGGTCTTGAGGAGCAGTACTTC.

This chain connects TRBV9 to TRBJ1-6; 8 positions agree with TRBD1. Germline V lookup: CDR1 SGDLS, CDR2 YYNGEE. V was clipped by 2 bases and J by 10 bases; unmatched bases: 5. The CDR3 has 14 amino acids. CDR3 residues: CASSVRQGNSPLHF. DNA of the CDR3: TGTGCCAGCAGCGTCCGACAGGGGAACTCACCCCTCCACTTT.

This clone was found many times. The J gene is TRBJ2-1, the V gene TRBV11-2, with D uncertain. The germline gives CDR1 SGHAT, CDR2 FQNNGV. The CDR3 is 14 residues long. The V and J ends lost 1 base and 6 bases respectively, with 10 bases between them. The DNA of the CDR3 is TGTGCCAGCAGCTTAGCGGGTCGACTCAATGAGCAGTTCTTC. Translation gives CASSLAGRLNEQFF.

A few counts support this clone. The CDR3 DNA reads TGTGCCAGCAGCGTAGGTCTAGCGGGACCGACCGAAAACATTCAGTACTTC. The encoded protein is CASSVGLAGPTENIQYF. The chain links TRBV9 to TRBJ2-4; the match to TRBD2 covers 9 bases. Per the germline V gene, CDR1 is SGDLS and CDR2 is YYNGEE. The V segment lost 0 bases and the J segment 5 bases; nucleotides outside the gene matches: 9. This CDR3 comprises 17 residues.

This clone was observed a few times. V and J are TRBV6-5 and TRBJ2-7; 14 nucleotides agree with TRBD2. Germline V gives CDR1 MNHEY, CDR2 SVGAGI. The V gene end was trimmed by 4 bases and the J gene end by 7 bases; junction bases not matched to a gene: 9. This CDR3 has 16 residues. The CDR3 protein is CASSSAGTSGSLEQYF. The DNA of the CDR3 is TGTGCCAGCAGTTCCGCCGGGACTAGCGGGAGTTTGGAGCAGTACTTC.

This clone was counted only a few times. The rearrangement joins TRBV2 to TRBJ2-5; the match to TRBD2 covers 12 bases. In germline, CDR1 is SNHLY, CDR2 FYNNEI. The CDR3 runs to 15 residues. V lost 6 bases to trimming and J lost 5 bases; unmatched junction nucleotides: 7. CDR3 bases: TGTGCCAGCAGCAAGACTAGCGGGAGTTGGGAGACCCAGTACTTC. Translation: CASSKTSGSWETQYF.

The rearrangement links TRBV28 to TRBJ2-3, with TRBD1 identical over 9 bases. The CDR3 runs 13 residues. Germline V lookup: CDR1 MDHEN, CDR2 SYDVKM. The V and J ends lost 8 bases and 4 bases, in that order; junction bases with no gene match: 4. The DNA of the CDR3 is TGTGCCAGCGGGGACAGGGTCGCAGATACGCAGTATTTT. Amino acid sequence: CASGDRVADTQYF.

In the case of this clone: Other nucleotide sequences in the sample specify the same CDR3. The chain carries TRBV5-1 and TRBJ2-5, with 8 bases aligning to TRBD1. J gave up 5 bases and V 4 bases, and 7 bases lay outside the gene matches. Per the germline V gene, CDR1 is SGHRS and CDR2 is YFSETQ. CDR3 length equals 14 residues. The CDR3: CASSTGQGGETQYF. CDR3 nucleotides: TGCGCCAGCAGCACAGGACAGGGTGGGGAGACCCAGTACTTC.

The V gene is TRBV19, the J gene TRBJ2-1; D assignment may be TRBD1 or TRBD2 (6 bases each). Germline V lookup: CDR1 LNHDA, CDR2 SQIVND (reference sequence). This CDR3 region has 21 residues. With 5 bases removed from V and 6 bases from J, the gap between germline ends came to 35 bases. The CDR3 spells CASSRGPLGAITSSEFNEQFF. CDR3 sequence (DNA): TGTGCCAGTAGTCGAGGCCCTCTGGGGGCAATAACTAGCTCCGAATTCAATGAGCAGTTCTTC.

The rearrangement links TRBV19 to TRBJ1-5; the D gene is possibly TRBD1 (6 bases). Germline V gene data show CDR1 as LNHDA and CDR2 as SQIVND (reference sequence). Deletions cut 6 bases from V and 2 bases from J, with 14 bases between. This CDR3 spans 15 amino acids. In DNA, the CDR3 is TGTGCCAGTAGGACCCAGGGGTTGGGCAATCAGCCCCAGCATTTT. The encoded protein is CASRTQGLGNQPQHF.

In its sample, this clone is medium-sized. V usage is TRBV7-9 and J usage is TRBJ2-7, with 9 bases identical to TRBD1. CDR1 is SEHNR and CDR2 is FQNEAQ in the germline V gene (reference sequence). CDR3 size: 14 residues. V trimming: 5 bases; J trimming: 5 bases; junction bases outside the gene matches: 7. DNA for the CDR3: TGTGCCAGCAGCCCTGGGACAGGGTACGACGAGCAGTACTTC. Translating gives CASSPGTGYDEQYF.